This TCR beta chain was sequenced during a study of T-cell reconstitution after alpha-beta-depleted transplantation in children (dated by TCRdb to the mid-2010s). Notes on the research overall: T-cell immune reconstitution after TCRalphabeta/CD19-depleted allogeneic hematopoietic cell transplantation in children was quantitatively tracked in the study by means of TCR repertoire profiling.

The investigation overall reported the following: Apparently early alphabetaT-cell count recovery about two months after transplant reportedly relied on only several hundred rapidly expanded clones derived from non-depleted graft cells. Over subsequent months, a decline in hyperexpanded clone frequencies was noted, and after one year, T-cell counts and TCRbeta diversity were mostly ascribed to newly produced T cells. The high TCRbeta diversity at day 60 in some patients was ascribed to recipient T cells and intrathymic progenitors that had survived conditioning.

A remark on this clonotype: It lacks a known antigen. A read error is possible here, since a much larger clone lies one base away.

The sample's treatment or condition, from its label and the paper: allogeneic hematopoietic cell transplantation with graft depleted of TCRalphabeta T cells and CD19 B cells. The transplant recipients were children given TCRalphabeta/CD19-depleted allogeneic hematopoietic cell grafts. CDR1 and CDR2 are drawn from the germline V gene (reference sequence): DFQATT, SNEGSKA. The CDR3 has 15 amino acids, counting the end cysteine and phenylalanine. Just CDR3 DNA is preserved here, 45 bases in frame from base 1. Trimmed from V: 6 bases; trimmed from J: 5 bases; junction bases lacking a gene match: 12. Libraries were constructed by PCR. Sequencing used an Illumina HiSeq 2500. TCR libraries were prepared with molecular barcoding, using unique molecular identifiers to normalize TCRbeta repertoire quantification. TCRdb cleaned the public reads at Q25 with fastp, built clones with MiXCR and kept in-frame beta chains. Rows merge per CDR3 protein into single entries with the most common DNA and genes. This sample lists hundreds of thousands of distinct CDR3 sequences; 13% were detected once. 0.75% to 0.85% of the sample is in the top ten clones.

This specimen was PBMCs, taken before TCRalphabeta/CD19-depleted stem cell transplant. The receptor chain draws on TRBV20-1 and TRBJ2-1, with 8 middle bases fitting TRBD2. The TCR sequence derives from a girl aged 2-10 years with congenital amegakaryocytic thrombocytopenia, due to receive a stem cell transplant. The CDR3 loop reads CSAYWGAGGDNEQFF. The DNA sequence is given as TGCAGTGCGTACTGGGGTGCGGGAGGTGACAATGAGCAGTTCTTC.